These 8 T cell receptor beta chains came from one sample sequenced in a study of blood T cell repertoires in COVID-19. Generated by immunoSEQ multiplex PCR, the TCRdb table keeps only in-frame clones and is missing some. The table has 300,000 or so clones, around nine tenths seen once. What was sequenced was peripheral blood. These TCRs come from a man between 45 and 60 years old with active or convalescent COVID-19.

The table lists this clone with a count of one. The chain is built from TRBV7-2 and TRBJ2-5; D possibly corresponds to TRBD2 (6 bases). V was pared by 5 bases and J by 4 bases, with 14 bases between. CDR3 length: 14 amino acids. In germline, CDR1 is SGHTA, CDR2 FQGNSA. The CDR3 spells CASSGRLVRETQYF. CDR3 nucleotide sequence: TGTGCCAGCAGCGGAAGACTAGTTAGAGAGACCCAGTACTTC.

This chain joins TRBV6-2 or TRBV6-3 and TRBJ2-1; 10 nucleotides agree with TRBD2. The V and J ends lost 1 base and 4 bases, in that order; junction bases with no gene match: 4. The CDR3 is 16 amino acids. CDR1 MNHEY and CDR2 SVGEGT come from the germline V gene. The CDR3 nucleotides are TGTGCCAGCAGTTACTGGGGTAGCGGGGGGTACAATGAGCAGTTCTTC. This codes for CASSYWGSGGYNEQFF.

The chain employs TRBV12-3 or TRBV12-4 and TRBJ2-2; D may be TRBD2 (5 bases). CDR3 length: 12 residues. The CDR3 region is CATKGVPGELFF. DNA for the CDR3: TGTGCAACCAAGGGAGTACCCGGGGAGCTGTTTTTT.

This chain links TRBV10-3 with TRBJ1-6; D is undetermined. Trimming took off 0 bases at V and 10 bases at J, with 13 bases between the two ends. The CDR3 contains 15 residues. Germline CDR1 and CDR2: ENHRY and SYGVKD. The CDR3 loop reads CAISESLRGGSPLHF. Written as DNA, the CDR3 is TGTGCCATCAGTGAGTCGCTCCGGGGTGGATCACCCCTCCACTTT.

The V gene is TRBV5-1, the J gene TRBJ2-1, with TRBD1 matching 9 bases. Germline V lookup: CDR1 SGHRS, CDR2 YFSETQ. The CDR3 length is 16 residues. The J segment lost 5 bases and the V segment lost 1 base, leaving 7 bases of the junction unmatched. This CDR3 reads CASSLKVQGADNEQFF. The CDR3, as DNA: TGCGCCAGCAGCTTGAAGGTACAGGGGGCAGACAATGAGCAGTTCTTC.

CDR3 sequence reads: CASSFLTGQDTQYF. DNA of the CDR3: TGTGCCAGCAGCTTTTTAACAGGGCAAGATACGCAGTATTTT. V and J are TRBV5-6 and TRBJ2-3, with a possible D match to TRBD1 (6 bases). The V gene lost 2 bases and the J gene lost 5 bases, with 12 bases spanning the gap. The germline V gene has CDR1 SGHDT and CDR2 YYEEEE. The CDR3 totals 14 residues.

The chain has TRBV2 and TRBJ1-2; tentative D call: TRBD1 (6 bases). The germline V gene encodes CDR1 SNHLY and CDR2 FYNNEI. The germline V and J ends were trimmed by 6 bases and 4 bases, with 15 bases remaining between them. The CDR3 covers 14 residues. The CDR3 sequence is CASSTQGTGYGYTF. The CDR3 region has the DNA TGTGCCAGCAGCACACAGGGAACTGGCTATGGCTACACCTTC.

The chain uses TRBV7-8 and TRBJ1-5; D gene unclear. The CDR3 covers 16 residues. Trimming removed 5 bases from V and 4 bases from J, with 18 bases in between. In germline, CDR1 is SGHVS, CDR2 FQNEAQ. The CDR3 DNA reads TGTGCCAGCAGCCCCCGGGAGCAGGCTAGGAATCAGCCCCAGCATTTT. Translation: CASSPREQARNQPQHF. Complete variable domain (other parts from reference TRBV7-8 and TRBJ1-5): GAGVSQSPRYKVAKRGQDVALRCDPISGHVSLFWYQQALGQGPEFLTYFQNEAQLDKSGLPSDRFFAERPEGSVSTLKIQRTQQEDSAVYLCASSPREQARNQPQHFGDGTRLSIL.